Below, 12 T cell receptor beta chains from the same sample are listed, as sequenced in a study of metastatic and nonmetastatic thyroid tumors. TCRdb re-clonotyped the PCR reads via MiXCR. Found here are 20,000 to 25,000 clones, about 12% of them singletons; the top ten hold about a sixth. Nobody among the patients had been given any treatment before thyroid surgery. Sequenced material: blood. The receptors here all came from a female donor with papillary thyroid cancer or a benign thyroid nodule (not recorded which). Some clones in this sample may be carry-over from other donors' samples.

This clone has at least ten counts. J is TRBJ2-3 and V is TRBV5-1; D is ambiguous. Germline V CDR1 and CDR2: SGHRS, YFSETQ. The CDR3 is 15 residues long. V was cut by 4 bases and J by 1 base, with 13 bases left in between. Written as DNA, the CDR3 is TGCGCCAGCAGCCGGACGGCGGACCGCACAGATACGCAGTATTTT. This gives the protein CASSRTADRTDTQYF. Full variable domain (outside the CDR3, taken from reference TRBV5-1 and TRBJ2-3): KAGVTQTPRYLIKTRGQQVTLSCSPISGHRSVSWYQQTPGQGLQFLFEYFSETQRNKGNFPGRFSGRQFSNSRSEMNVSTLELGDSALYLCASSRTADRTDTQYFGPGTRLTVL.

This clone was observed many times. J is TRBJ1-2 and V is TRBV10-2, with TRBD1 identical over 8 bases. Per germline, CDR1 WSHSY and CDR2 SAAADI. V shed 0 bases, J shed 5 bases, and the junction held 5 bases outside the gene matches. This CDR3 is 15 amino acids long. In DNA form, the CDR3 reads TGCGCCAGCAGTGAGTCCAGGGGGCGCGAGTATGGCTACACCTTC. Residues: CASSESRGREYGYTF.

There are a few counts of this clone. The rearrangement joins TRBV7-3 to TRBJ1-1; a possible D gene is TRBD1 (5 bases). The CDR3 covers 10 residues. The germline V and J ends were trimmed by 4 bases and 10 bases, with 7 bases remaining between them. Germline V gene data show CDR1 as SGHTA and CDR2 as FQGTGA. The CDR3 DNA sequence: TGTGCCAGCAGCTGGGACCGAGCTTTCTTT. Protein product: CASSWDRAFF.

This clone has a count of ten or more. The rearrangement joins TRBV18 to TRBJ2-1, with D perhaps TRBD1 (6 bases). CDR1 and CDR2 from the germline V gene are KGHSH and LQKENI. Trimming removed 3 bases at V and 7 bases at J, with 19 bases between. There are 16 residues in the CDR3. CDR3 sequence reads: CASSPQTGQRWNEQFF. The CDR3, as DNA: TGTGCCAGCTCACCCCAGACAGGACAGAGGTGGAATGAGCAGTTCTTC.

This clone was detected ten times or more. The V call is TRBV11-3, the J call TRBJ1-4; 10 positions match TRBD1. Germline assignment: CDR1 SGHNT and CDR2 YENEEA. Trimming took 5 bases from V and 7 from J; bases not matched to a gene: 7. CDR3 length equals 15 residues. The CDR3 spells CASSLLTGGGEKLFF. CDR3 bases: TGTGCCAGCAGCCTCCTGACAGGGGGCGGTGAAAAACTGTTTTTT.

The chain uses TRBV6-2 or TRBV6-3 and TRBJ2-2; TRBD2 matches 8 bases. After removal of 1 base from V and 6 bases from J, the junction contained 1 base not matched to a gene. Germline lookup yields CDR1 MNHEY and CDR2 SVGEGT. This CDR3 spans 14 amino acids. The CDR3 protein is CASSYWTSPGELFF. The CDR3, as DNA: TGTGCCAGCAGTTACTGGACTAGCCCCGGGGAGCTGTTTTTT.

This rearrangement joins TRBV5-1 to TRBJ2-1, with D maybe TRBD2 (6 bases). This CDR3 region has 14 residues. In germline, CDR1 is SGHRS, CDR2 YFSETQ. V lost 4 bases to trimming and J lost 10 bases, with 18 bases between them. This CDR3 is CASSPGLAPGEQFF. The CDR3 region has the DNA TGCGCCAGCAGCCCAGGCCTAGCGCCGGGCGAGCAGTTCTTC. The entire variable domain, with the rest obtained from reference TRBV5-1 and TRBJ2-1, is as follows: KAGVTQTPRYLIKTRGQQVTLSCSPISGHRSVSWYQQTPGQGLQFLFEYFSETQRNKGNFPGRFSGRQFSNSRSEMNVSTLELGDSALYLCASSPGLAPGEQFFGPGTRLTVL.

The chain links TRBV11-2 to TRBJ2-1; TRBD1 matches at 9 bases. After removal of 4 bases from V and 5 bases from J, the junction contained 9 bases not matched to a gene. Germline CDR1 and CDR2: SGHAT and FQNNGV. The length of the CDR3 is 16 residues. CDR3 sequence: CASSSGTGQFNNEQFF. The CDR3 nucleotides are TGTGCCAGCAGCTCCGGGACAGGGCAATTTAACAATGAGCAGTTCTTC.

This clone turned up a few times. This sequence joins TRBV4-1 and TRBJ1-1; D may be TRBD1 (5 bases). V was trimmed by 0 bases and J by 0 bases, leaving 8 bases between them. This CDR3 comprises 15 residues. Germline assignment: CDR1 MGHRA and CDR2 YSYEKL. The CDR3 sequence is CASSQEGRLNTEAFF. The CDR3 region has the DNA TGCGCCAGCAGCCAAGAGGGACGATTGAACACTGAAGCTTTCTTT.

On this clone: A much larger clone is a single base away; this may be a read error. The CDR3 reads CSIQTSEQETQYF. CDR3 in DNA: TGCAGCATACAGACTAGCGAACAAGAGACCCAGTACTTC. V and J are TRBV29-1 and TRBJ2-5; 8 bases line up with TRBD2. Per the germline V gene, CDR1 is SQVTM and CDR2 is ANQGSEA. V was clipped by 8 bases and J by 2 bases; unmatched bases: 7. This CDR3 has 13 amino acids. Full variable domain (rest looked up from reference TRBV29-1 and TRBJ2-5): SAVISQKPSRDICQRGTSLTIQCQVDSQVTMMFWYRQQPGQSLTLIATANQGSEATYESGFVIDKFPISRPNLTFSTLTVSNMSPEDSSIYLCSIQTSEQETQYFGPGTRLLVL.

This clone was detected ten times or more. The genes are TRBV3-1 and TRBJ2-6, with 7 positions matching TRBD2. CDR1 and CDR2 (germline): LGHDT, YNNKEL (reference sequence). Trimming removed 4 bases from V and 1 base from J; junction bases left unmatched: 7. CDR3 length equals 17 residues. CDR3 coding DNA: TGTGCCAGCAGCCCCCCCAGGGAGGGATCTGGGGCCAACGTCCTGACTTTC. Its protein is CASSPPREGSGANVLTF.

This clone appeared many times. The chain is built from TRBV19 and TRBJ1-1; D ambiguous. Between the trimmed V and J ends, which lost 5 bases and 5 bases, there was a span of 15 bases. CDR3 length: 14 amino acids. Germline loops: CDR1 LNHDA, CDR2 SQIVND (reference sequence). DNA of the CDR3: TGTGCCAGTAGTGCCAGAGGACGGAATACTGAAGCTTTCTTT. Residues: CASSARGRNTEAFF.